This T cell receptor (beta chain) was identified in a study of Ad26.COV2.S vaccination and SARS-CoV-2 variants. Study findings and constraints: Breadth measured for non-spike TCRs was similar across vaccine and placebo recipients.

V was shortened by 2 bases and J by 2 bases, with 9 bases between the two germline ends. The CDR3 has 14 residues. CDR1 SGHRS and CDR2 YFSETQ come from the germline V gene. To note about this clone: The target antigen is unknown.

The repertoire was sequenced with immunoSEQ multiplex PCR; TCRdb's copy has only in-frame clones and lacks some. Among more than 150,000 clones listed, approximately 90% were seen once. The chain carries TRBV5-1 and TRBJ2-3, with D possibly TRBD1 on 6 matching bases. The receptor comes from a human donor who had recovered from COVID-19. The sample consisted of peripheral blood, taken after recovery from COVID-19. Here the CDR3 reads CASSFGQYTDTQYF. CDR3 bases: TGCGCCAGCAGCTTTGGACAGTACACAGATACGCAGTATTTT.